The next 13 T cell receptor beta chains were all read from a single sample in a study of CXCR4 blockade with PD-1 therapy in pancreatic cancer. Sequenced by immunoSEQ multiplex PCR; TCRdb stores in-frame clones only, minus some. The repertoire holds roughly 3,500 clones, with around 38% as singletons. Sequencing was done on a sample of tumor tissue. These receptors originate from a human donor with pancreatic ductal adenocarcinoma.

In this sample, this clone turned up a few times. The chain recombines TRBV25-1 with TRBJ1-1; 7 nucleotides agree with TRBD1. The CDR3 is made up of 15 amino acids. V was pared by 4 bases and J by 4 bases, with 9 bases of the junction left unmatched. Germline V gene data show CDR1 as MGHDK and CDR2 as SYGVNS. The CDR3 DNA reads as TGTGCCAGCAGTGGACGACAGGGCTTCGGCACTGAAGCTTTCTTT. Its translation is CASSGRQGFGTEAFF.

The chain is built from TRBV18 and TRBJ2-1, with D hard to call. The V gene's germline CDR1 is KGHSH and CDR2 LQKENI. The CDR3 totals 15 residues. Deletions cut 3 bases from V and 3 bases from J, with 12 bases between. CDR3 sequence reads: CASSPRGDNYNEQFF. The CDR3 DNA follows: TGTGCCAGCTCACCGCGAGGAGACAACTACAATGAGCAGTTCTTC. The full variable domain, rest sourced from reference TRBV18 and TRBJ2-1, is NAGVMQNPRHLVRRRGQEARLRCSPMKGHSHVYWYRQLPEEGLKFMVYLQKENIIDESGMPKERFSAEFPKEGPSILRIQQVVRGDSAAYFCASSPRGDNYNEQFFGPGTRLTVL.

The V gene is TRBV19, the J gene TRBJ1-5; 7 bases match TRBD1. CDR1 is LNHDA and CDR2 is SQIVND in the germline V gene (reference sequence). Trimming at V came to 3 bases and at J to 3 bases, leaving 11 bases not matched to a gene. The CDR3 has 17 amino acids. The CDR3 spells CASSILSGTENNQPQHF. DNA for the CDR3: TGTGCCAGTAGTATTCTTAGCGGGACAGAAAACAATCAGCCCCAGCATTTT. Looking up the rest from reference TRBV19 and TRBJ1-5 gives the full variable domain: DGGITQSPKYLFRKEGQNVTLSCEQNLNHDAMYWYRQDPGQGLRLIYYSQIVNDFQKGDIAEGYSVSREKKESFPLTVTSAQKNPTAFYLCASSILSGTENNQPQHFGDGTRLSIL.

V gene TRBV9 combines with J gene TRBJ2-1, with 8 positions matching TRBD1. This CDR3 spans 14 amino acids. Germline V gene data show CDR1 as SGDLS and CDR2 as YYNGEE. J was trimmed by 7 bases and V by 5 bases; bases with no gene match: 8. The chain's CDR3 is CASRRDRQKNEQFF. Written as DNA, the CDR3 is TGTGCCAGCAGACGGGACAGGCAAAAAAATGAGCAGTTCTTC.

This chain connects TRBV15 to TRBJ2-7, with 10 bases identical to TRBD1. This CDR3 region has 15 residues. V lost 4 bases and J lost 7; bases outside the gene matches: 10. Per the germline V gene, CDR1 is LNHNV and CDR2 is YYDKDF (reference sequence). The DNA for the CDR3 is TGTGCCACCAGCAAAGGGACAGGGGCCCGTGGGGAGCAGTACTTC. It translates to CATSKGTGARGEQYF.

The chain has TRBV18 and TRBJ2-3; D not resolved. Germline V gives CDR1 KGHSH, CDR2 LQKENI. The length of the CDR3 is 13 residues. Trimming stripped 6 bases from V and 3 bases from J, with 10 bases between. CDR3 sequence (DNA): TGTGCCAGCTCGTCACTAATTACAGATACGCAGTATTTT. Translated: CASSSLITDTQYF.

This clone qualifies as medium-sized. The chain has TRBV6-8 and TRBJ1-1; D perhaps matches TRBD1 (6 bases). The CDR3 extends over 14 amino acids. V was cut by 0 bases and J by 6 bases, with 11 bases left in between. Germline assignment: CDR1 MNHGY and CDR2 SAAAGT. CDR3 nucleotide sequence: TGTGCCAGCAGTTACTCGTGGCAGGGGTCTGAAGCTTTCTTT. This encodes CASSYSWQGSEAFF.

The chain has TRBV29-1 and TRBJ1-1, with a tentative D call TRBD1 (6 bases). The V end was cut by 4 bases, the J end by 2 bases, with 14 bases between. The germline gives CDR1 SQVTM, CDR2 ANQGSEA. The CDR3 covers 14 residues. The CDR3 DNA reads TGCAGCGTTGTGGTCAGGGGCACAAACACTGAAGCTTTCTTT. Its translation: CSVVVRGTNTEAFF. The full variable domain, its missing parts supplied by reference TRBV29-1 and TRBJ1-1, is SAVISQKPSRDICQRGTSLTIQCQVDSQVTMMFWYRQQPGQSLTLIATANQGSEATYESGFVIDKFPISRPNLTFSTLTVSNMSPEDSSIYLCSVVVRGTNTEAFFGQGTRLTVV.

This chain joins TRBV25-1 and TRBJ2-3, with D perhaps being TRBD1 or TRBD2 (5 bases each). The V gene's germline CDR1 is MGHDK and CDR2 SYGVNS. Trimming took off 1 base at V and 2 bases at J, with 16 bases between the two ends. This CDR3 is 17 amino acids long. This chain's CDR3 is CASSESGDRPFTDTQYF. DNA of the CDR3: TGTGCCAGCAGTGAATCTGGGGACCGACCTTTCACAGATACGCAGTATTTT.

This chain uses TRBV11-3 with TRBJ1-4; possible D gene TRBD1, 5 bases. V lost 2 bases and J 7 bases, leaving 11 bases between the germline ends. CDR3 size: 14 residues. Germline CDR1 SGHNT, CDR2 YENEEA. CDR3 DNA sequence: TGTGCCAGCAGCTTAAGGCAGGGACCTGAAAAACTGTTTTTT. Amino acid sequence: CASSLRQGPEKLFF. Filled out from reference TRBV11-3 and TRBJ1-4, the complete variable domain reads EAGVVQSPRYKIIEKKQPVAFWCNPISGHNTLYWYLQNLGQGPELLIRYENEEAVDDSQLPKDRFSAERLKGVDSTLKIQPAELGDSAVYLCASSLRQGPEKLFFGSGTQLSVL.

This clone was observed a few times. V is TRBV29-1 and J is TRBJ1-2; no reliable D call. This CDR3 has 12 amino acids. Per the germline V gene, CDR1 is SQVTM and CDR2 is ANQGSEA. Trimming stripped 7 bases from V and 3 bases from J, with 12 bases between. As DNA, the CDR3 is TGCAGCGCCGAAGGGCTGGACTATGGCTACACCTTC. Protein: CSAEGLDYGYTF.

The chain links TRBV10-3 to TRBJ2-5, with D maybe TRBD2 (6 bases). The CDR3 is 14 amino acids. Trimming left V 0 bases short and J 4 bases short, with 9 bases between. Looked up from germline, CDR1 is ENHRY and CDR2 is SYGVKD. The CDR3 sequence: CAISESVRGETQYF. The DNA of the CDR3 is TGTGCCATCAGTGAGTCTGTGCGGGGAGAGACCCAGTACTTC.

V and J are TRBV19 and TRBJ1-3, with 7 bases identical to TRBD1. Germline V CDR1 and CDR2: LNHDA, SQIVND (reference sequence). V gave up 3 bases and J gave up 4 bases; unmatched junction bases: 9. CDR3 length: 16 residues. The CDR3 sequence: CASSISGTGAGNTIYF. CDR3 DNA: TGTGCCAGTAGTATCAGCGGCACAGGGGCAGGAAACACCATATATTTT.